A selection of T cell receptor beta chains follows, all from one sample in a study of blood T cells in healthy people across ages. TCRdb re-analysed the 5' RACE reads in MiXCR, keeping a single row per CDR3 protein. The profile shows about 780,000 distinct CDR3 sequences, under 30% of them singletons. These data are also associated with another study on T cells of mothers and their children.

Material: blood. The source of these receptors is a boy between 10 and 17 years old in good health. Both conserved end residues are part of each CDR3. Fields, in order: V gene, clone size, D gene, J gene, CDR3 DNA, CDR3 protein. A D gene is named only where the DNA matches it firmly. Some rows have no size entry. The others give once, few or many, or a class for an expanded clone.

v_call: TRBV3-1; clone_size: few; d_call: TRBD2; j_call: TRBJ2-1; cdr3_nt: TGTGCCAGCAGCCCTAATGGGGCTAGCGGGGGGAGCTCCTACAATGAGCAGTTCTTC; cdr3_aa: CASSPNGASGGSSYNEQFF
v_call: TRBV7-9; clone_size: few; d_call: TRBD1; j_call: TRBJ2-5; cdr3_nt: TGTGCCAGCAGCACGGGACAGCCCGCGGAGACCCAGTACTTC; cdr3_aa: CASSTGQPAETQYF
v_call: TRBV6-1; clone_size: .; d_call: TRBD2; j_call: TRBJ2-1; cdr3_nt: TGTGCCAGCAGTCCGGGACTAGCAGCTGGTGCGAATGAGCAGTTCTTC; cdr3_aa: CASSPGLAAGANEQFF
v_call: TRBV18; clone_size: .; d_call: .; j_call: TRBJ1-1; cdr3_nt: TGTGCCAGCTCACCATTACAGGGAGCCACTGAAGCTTTCTTT; cdr3_aa: CASSPLQGATEAFF
v_call: TRBV6-1; clone_size: few; d_call: TRBD2; j_call: TRBJ2-7; cdr3_nt: TGTGCCAGCAGCGACCGGACTAGCGGGGGGGCCTTTAATTCCTACGAGCAGTACTTC; cdr3_aa: CASSDRTSGGAFNSYEQYF
v_call: TRBV20-1; clone_size: .; d_call: TRBD1; j_call: TRBJ2-5; cdr3_nt: TGCAGTGCTAGTTCACCCCTTGGCAGGGGGCGGACTGACCAAGAGACCCAGTACTTC; cdr3_aa: CSASSPLGRGRTDQETQYF
v_call: TRBV29-1; clone_size: few; d_call: TRBD2; j_call: TRBJ2-5; cdr3_nt: TGCAGCGCCGGGACTAGATTGGCGACCCAGTACTTC; cdr3_aa: CSAGTRLATQYF
v_call: TRBV5-5; clone_size: few; d_call: .; j_call: TRBJ2-1; cdr3_nt: TGTGCCAGCAGCTTGGGACACTCCTACAATGAGCAGTTCTTC; cdr3_aa: CASSLGHSYNEQFF
v_call: TRBV10-3; clone_size: few; d_call: TRBD2; j_call: TRBJ2-3; cdr3_nt: TGTGCCATCAGTGAAGCCCTAGCGGGGGCAGATACGCAGTATTTT; cdr3_aa: CAISEALAGADTQYF
v_call: TRBV11-2; clone_size: few; d_call: .; j_call: TRBJ1-6; cdr3_nt: TGTGCCAGCAGCCCACTTCGGAGCTCCTATAATTCACCCCTCCACTTT; cdr3_aa: CASSPLRSSYNSPLHF
v_call: TRBV27; clone_size: once; d_call: .; j_call: TRBJ2-2; cdr3_nt: TGTGCCAGCAGTTTGCAAGAGTTCGGGGAGCTGTTTTTT; cdr3_aa: CASSLQEFGELFF
v_call: TRBV7-3; clone_size: few; d_call: .; j_call: TRBJ2-7; cdr3_nt: TGTGCCAGCAGCTTAACCGGGATCCCCCTCTACGAGCAGTACTTC; cdr3_aa: CASSLTGIPLYEQYF
v_call: TRBV25-1; clone_size: few; d_call: .; j_call: TRBJ1-5; cdr3_nt: TGTGCCAGCAGTGAATCTGGCACGGTGGGTCAGCCCCAGCATTTT; cdr3_aa: CASSESGTVGQPQHF
v_call: TRBV5-1; clone_size: few; d_call: .; j_call: TRBJ1-2; cdr3_nt: TGCGCCAGCAGCGCCAACAGTGTACACCTCCATGGCTACACCTTC; cdr3_aa: CASSANSVHLHGYTF
v_call: TRBV27; clone_size: .; d_call: TRBD1; j_call: TRBJ2-7; cdr3_nt: TGTGCCAGCTGCAAGGGACAGGGCTACGAGCAGTACTTC; cdr3_aa: CASCKGQGYEQYF
v_call: TRBV20-1; clone_size: few; d_call: TRBD2; j_call: TRBJ2-1; cdr3_nt: TGCAGTGCTAGAGATCGCGGGGGGACTTGGAATGAGCAGTTCTTC; cdr3_aa: CSARDRGGTWNEQFF
v_call: TRBV28; clone_size: .; d_call: .; j_call: TRBJ2-6; cdr3_nt: TGTGCCGTCAGTATCCCCTCCCCTGGGGCCAACGTCCTGACTTTC; cdr3_aa: CAVSIPSPGANVLTF
v_call: TRBV10-3; clone_size: .; d_call: .; j_call: TRBJ1-2; cdr3_nt: TGTGCCGTTACGGATAACTCTAACTATGGCTACACCTTC; cdr3_aa: CAVTDNSNYGYTF
v_call: TRBV6-5; clone_size: few; d_call: .; j_call: TRBJ2-7; cdr3_nt: TGTGCCACCGCCGGAGGGCTCCCGCTTTACTACGAGCAGTACTTC; cdr3_aa: CATAGGLPLYYEQYF
v_call: TRBV7-2; clone_size: .; d_call: TRBD1; j_call: TRBJ1-2; cdr3_nt: TGTGCCAGCAGCTCTGGACAGGGTCTAGGGGGCTACACCTTC; cdr3_aa: CASSSGQGLGGYTF
v_call: TRBV7-2; clone_size: .; d_call: .; j_call: TRBJ1-3; cdr3_nt: TGTGCCAGCAGCTTAGGACAGGTAGCCTCTGGAAACACCATATATTTT; cdr3_aa: CASSLGQVASGNTIYF
v_call: TRBV5-1; clone_size: few; d_call: .; j_call: TRBJ2-7; cdr3_nt: TGCGCCAGCAGCTTAACCAGGACGTCTACCTACGAGCAGTACTTC; cdr3_aa: CASSLTRTSTYEQYF
v_call: TRBV29-1; clone_size: few; d_call: .; j_call: TRBJ2-5; cdr3_nt: TGCAGCGGCCGGGACTCCCAAGAGACCCAGTACTTC; cdr3_aa: CSGRDSQETQYF
v_call: TRBV29-1; clone_size: few; d_call: .; j_call: TRBJ1-1; cdr3_nt: TGCAGCGTTGAAGAGCAGGGAGGGGTCACTGAAGCTTTCTTT; cdr3_aa: CSVEEQGGVTEAFF
v_call: TRBV28; clone_size: few; d_call: .; j_call: TRBJ1-5; cdr3_nt: TGTGCCAGCACCCGTAGCAATCAGCCCCAGCATTTT; cdr3_aa: CASTRSNQPQHF
v_call: TRBV24-1; clone_size: .; d_call: TRBD2; j_call: TRBJ2-7; cdr3_nt: TGTGCCACCAGTGAAACCGGGACTAGCGGTTCCTACGAGCAGTACTTC; cdr3_aa: CATSETGTSGSYEQYF
v_call: TRBV24-1; clone_size: .; d_call: TRBD1; j_call: TRBJ2-7; cdr3_nt: TGTGCCACCTTGCTGCTGACAGGGTCCTACGAGCAGTACTTC; cdr3_aa: CATLLLTGSYEQYF
v_call: TRBV9; clone_size: many; d_call: TRBD2; j_call: TRBJ2-1; cdr3_nt: TGTGCCAGCAGCGTAGGTAGTTACGAGACTAGCGGGGCCGCCAATGAGCAGTTCTTC; cdr3_aa: CASSVGSYETSGAANEQFF
v_call: TRBV5-1; clone_size: .; d_call: TRBD1; j_call: TRBJ2-5; cdr3_nt: TGCGCCAGCAGCCCCGGGACAGAGAAAGAGACCCAGTACTTC; cdr3_aa: CASSPGTEKETQYF
v_call: TRBV20-1; clone_size: .; d_call: .; j_call: TRBJ1-6; cdr3_nt: TGCAGTGCCCTAACGGGGGGCAGTGAAAATTCACCCCTCCACTTT; cdr3_aa: CSALTGGSENSPLHF
v_call: TRBV20-1; clone_size: .; d_call: TRBD2; j_call: TRBJ2-7; cdr3_nt: TGCAGTGCTAGAGAAGGGAGCGGGGGGGACTACGAGCAGTACTTC; cdr3_aa: CSAREGSGGDYEQYF
v_call: TRBV20-1; clone_size: few; d_call: TRBD1; j_call: TRBJ1-5; cdr3_nt: TGCAGTGCTAGGTCCGGGACAGGGTATTATAGCAATCAGCCCCAGCATTTT; cdr3_aa: CSARSGTGYYSNQPQHF
v_call: TRBV5-1; clone_size: .; d_call: .; j_call: TRBJ2-5; cdr3_nt: TGCGCCAGCAGTCATGACGGGGCGGGGGAGACCCAGTACTTC; cdr3_aa: CASSHDGAGETQYF
v_call: TRBV2; clone_size: .; d_call: .; j_call: TRBJ1-6; cdr3_nt: TGTGCCAGCAGTGGACGATACGGGAATTCACCCCTCCACTTT; cdr3_aa: CASSGRYGNSPLHF
v_call: TRBV5-1; clone_size: .; d_call: .; j_call: TRBJ2-7; cdr3_nt: TGCGCCAGCAGCTTGTATGATACCGAGCAGTACTTC; cdr3_aa: CASSLYDTEQYF
v_call: TRBV25-1; clone_size: .; d_call: .; j_call: TRBJ1-2; cdr3_nt: TGTGCCAGTAGCCTTTCGGAAGGAGGAGGCTACACCTTC; cdr3_aa: CASSLSEGGGYTF
v_call: TRBV11-1; clone_size: .; d_call: TRBD2; j_call: TRBJ2-1; cdr3_nt: TGTGCCAGCAGCCCTAGCGGGGGGGCCCGATACAATGAGCAGTTCTTC; cdr3_aa: CASSPSGGARYNEQFF
v_call: TRBV5-1; clone_size: few; d_call: TRBD1; j_call: TRBJ2-5; cdr3_nt: TGCGCCAGCGGACAGGGGGCCAGAGAGTCCCAGTACTTC; cdr3_aa: CASGQGARESQYF
v_call: TRBV7-9; clone_size: .; d_call: TRBD1; j_call: TRBJ2-7; cdr3_nt: TGTGCCAGCACCTCTTTTAGGGGACAGGGATTGGACGAGCAGTACTTC; cdr3_aa: CASTSFRGQGLDEQYF
v_call: TRBV11-2; clone_size: few; d_call: .; j_call: TRBJ2-5; cdr3_nt: TGTGCCAGCAACTACCAGGGTTTTGGGACCCAGTACTTC; cdr3_aa: CASNYQGFGTQYF
v_call: TRBV29-1; clone_size: few; d_call: TRBD1; j_call: TRBJ2-5; cdr3_nt: TGCAGCGTCCCCGACAGGGGGCCAGAGACCCAGTACTTC; cdr3_aa: CSVPDRGPETQYF
v_call: TRBV15; clone_size: .; d_call: .; j_call: TRBJ1-5; cdr3_nt: TGTGCCACCAGCAGTCCCCGGGCCTGGGGTCAGCCCCAGCATTTT; cdr3_aa: CATSSPRAWGQPQHF
v_call: TRBV5-1; clone_size: few; d_call: .; j_call: TRBJ1-2; cdr3_nt: TGCGCCAGCAGCTTCCGGAGGGCCCAGGGCTACACCTTC; cdr3_aa: CASSFRRAQGYTF
v_call: TRBV28; clone_size: many; d_call: .; j_call: TRBJ2-1; cdr3_nt: TGTGCCAGCAGCCAGAGGCGGGACCGGGAGTTCTTC; cdr3_aa: CASSQRRDREFF
v_call: TRBV10-3; clone_size: .; d_call: TRBD1; j_call: TRBJ2-5; cdr3_nt: TGTGCCATCAGTAACTTAGACAGGGGGAACCTCCAAGAGACCCAGTACTTC; cdr3_aa: CAISNLDRGNLQETQYF
v_call: TRBV27; clone_size: few; d_call: .; j_call: TRBJ1-2; cdr3_nt: TGTGCCAGCACTCCAGTCGGCTGGTCCCAGGTCTATGGCTACACCTTC; cdr3_aa: CASTPVGWSQVYGYTF
v_call: TRBV24-1; clone_size: few; d_call: TRBD1; j_call: TRBJ2-7; cdr3_nt: TGTGCCACCAGTGAAACGGGACAGGGGCGCGAGCAGTACTTC; cdr3_aa: CATSETGQGREQYF
v_call: TRBV5-1; clone_size: .; d_call: .; j_call: TRBJ2-5; cdr3_nt: TGCGCCAGCAGCTTGGATGGGCGGCGTGGAGTTGGATACGAACAGTACTTC; cdr3_aa: CASSLDGRRGVGYEQYF
v_call: TRBV7-9; clone_size: .; d_call: .; j_call: TRBJ2-3; cdr3_nt: TGTGCCAGCAGCCAGGACCGGGGGTATGCAGATACGCAGTATTTT; cdr3_aa: CASSQDRGYADTQYF
v_call: TRBV5-6; clone_size: .; d_call: .; j_call: TRBJ1-2; cdr3_nt: TGTGCCAGCAGCCCCGAGGGTCGGCTCTATGGCTACACCTTC; cdr3_aa: CASSPEGRLYGYTF
v_call: TRBV3-1; clone_size: .; d_call: TRBD1; j_call: TRBJ1-4; cdr3_nt: TGTGCCAGCAGCCCCTACATGGACAGGGTGGGCGAAAAACTGTTTTTT; cdr3_aa: CASSPYMDRVGEKLFF